The clone carrying this T cell receptor beta chain was seen a single time. The data originate from a study of CD4 T cells in relation to SARS-CoV-2 and coronaviruses. This table comes from immunoSEQ multiplex PCR, and its TCRdb copy is limited to in-frame clones, with some not included. In the table there are 65,000 or so clones, 94% of which are singletons. The unexposed donors gave CD4+ T cells in 2011-2018, prior to COVID-19. The source of this sequence is a human donor in good health. Sequenced sample: naive CD4+ T cells from PBMCs. Specified subset: naive CD4+ T cells isolated by negative enrichment.

The CDR3 sequence is CASSEGASKGYTF. Here the CDR3 DNA reads TGTGCCAGCAGCGAGGGGGCTTCCAAAGGCTACACCTTC. The rearrangement joins TRBV28 to TRBJ1-2; 7 nucleotides agree with TRBD1. V dropped 6 bases and J dropped 8; count of bases not matched to a gene: 9. Germline loops: CDR1 MDHEN, CDR2 SYDVKM. CDR3 length: 13 amino acids.